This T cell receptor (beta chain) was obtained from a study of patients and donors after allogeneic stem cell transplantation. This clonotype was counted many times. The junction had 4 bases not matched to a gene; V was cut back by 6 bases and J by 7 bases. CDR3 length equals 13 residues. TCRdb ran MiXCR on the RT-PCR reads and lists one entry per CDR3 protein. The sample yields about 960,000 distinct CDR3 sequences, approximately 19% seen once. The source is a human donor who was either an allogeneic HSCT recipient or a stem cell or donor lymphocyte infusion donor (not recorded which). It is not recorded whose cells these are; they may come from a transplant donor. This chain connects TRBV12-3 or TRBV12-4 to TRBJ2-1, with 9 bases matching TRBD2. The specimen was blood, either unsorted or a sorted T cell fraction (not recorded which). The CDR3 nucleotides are TGTGCCAGCAGGATAGCGGGAGTTAATGAGCAGTTCTTC. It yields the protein CASRIAGVNEQFF.